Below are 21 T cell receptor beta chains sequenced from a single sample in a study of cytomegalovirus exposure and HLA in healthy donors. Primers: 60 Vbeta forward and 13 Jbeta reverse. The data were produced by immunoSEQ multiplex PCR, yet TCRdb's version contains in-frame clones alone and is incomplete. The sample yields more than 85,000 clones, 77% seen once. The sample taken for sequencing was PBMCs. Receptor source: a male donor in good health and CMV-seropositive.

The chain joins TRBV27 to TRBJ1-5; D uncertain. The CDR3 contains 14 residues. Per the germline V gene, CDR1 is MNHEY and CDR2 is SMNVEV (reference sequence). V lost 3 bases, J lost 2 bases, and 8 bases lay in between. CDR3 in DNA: TGTGCCAGCAGTTTTAGTCAGGGCAATCAGCCCCAGCATTTT. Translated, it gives CASSFSQGNQPQHF.

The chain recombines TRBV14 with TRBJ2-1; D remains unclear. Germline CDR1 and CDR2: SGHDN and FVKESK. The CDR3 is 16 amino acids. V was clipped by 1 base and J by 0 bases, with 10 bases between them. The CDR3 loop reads CASSQGLGSSYNEQFF. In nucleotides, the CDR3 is TGTGCCAGCAGCCAAGGACTCGGAAGCTCCTACAATGAGCAGTTCTTC. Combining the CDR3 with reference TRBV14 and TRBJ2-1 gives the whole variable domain EAGVTQFPSHSVIEKGQTVTLRCDPISGHDNLYWYRRVMGKEIKFLLHFVKESKQDESGMPNNRFLAERTGGTYSTLKVQPAELEDSGVYFCASSQGLGSSYNEQFFGPGTRLTVL.

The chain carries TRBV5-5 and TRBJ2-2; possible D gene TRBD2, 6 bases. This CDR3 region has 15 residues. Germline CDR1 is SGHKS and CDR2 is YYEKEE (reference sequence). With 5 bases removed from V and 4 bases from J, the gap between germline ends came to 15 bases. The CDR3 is CASRPGTPGTGELFF. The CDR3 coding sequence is TGTGCCAGCAGGCCAGGGACTCCGGGCACCGGGGAGCTGTTTTTT.

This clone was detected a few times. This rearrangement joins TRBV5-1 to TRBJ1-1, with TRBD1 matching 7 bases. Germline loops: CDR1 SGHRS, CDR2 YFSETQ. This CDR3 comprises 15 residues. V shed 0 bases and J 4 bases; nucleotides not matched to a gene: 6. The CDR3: CASSLGPQGTTEAFF. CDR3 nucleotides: TGCGCCAGCAGCTTGGGCCCACAGGGGACCACTGAAGCTTTCTTT.

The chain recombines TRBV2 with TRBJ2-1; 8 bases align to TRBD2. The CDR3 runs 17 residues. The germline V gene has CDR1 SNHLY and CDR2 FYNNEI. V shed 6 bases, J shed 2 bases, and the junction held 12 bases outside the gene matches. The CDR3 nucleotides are TGTGCCAGCAGACGGAGGGCGGGAGGACGTCCCTACAATGAGCAGTTCTTC. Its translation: CASRRRAGGRPYNEQFF.

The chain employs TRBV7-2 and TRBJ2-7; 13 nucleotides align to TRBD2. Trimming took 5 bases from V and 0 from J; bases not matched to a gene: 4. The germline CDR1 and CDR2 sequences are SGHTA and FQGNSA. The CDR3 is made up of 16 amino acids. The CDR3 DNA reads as TGTGCCAGCAGCCACGGGACTAGCGGGGCCTCCTACGAGCAGTACTTC. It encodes CASSHGTSGASYEQYF.

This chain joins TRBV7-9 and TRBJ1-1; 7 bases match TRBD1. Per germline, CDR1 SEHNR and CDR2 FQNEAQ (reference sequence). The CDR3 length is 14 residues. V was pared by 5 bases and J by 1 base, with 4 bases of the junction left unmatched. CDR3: CASSGQARNTEAFF. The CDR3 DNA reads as TGTGCCAGCAGCGGACAGGCGAGGAACACTGAAGCTTTCTTT. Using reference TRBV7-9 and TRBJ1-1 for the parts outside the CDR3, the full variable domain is DTGVSQNPRHKITKRGQNVTFRCDPISEHNRLYWYRQTLGQGPEFLTYFQNEAQLEKSRLLSDRFSAERPKGSFSTLEIQRTEQGDSAMYLCASSGQARNTEAFFGQGTRLTVV.

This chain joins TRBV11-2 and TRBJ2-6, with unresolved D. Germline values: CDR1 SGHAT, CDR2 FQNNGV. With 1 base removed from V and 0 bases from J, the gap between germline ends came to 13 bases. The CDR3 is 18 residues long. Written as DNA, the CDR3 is TGTGCCAGCAGCTTAGGGGCCGGCATTAGCTCTGGGGCCAACGTCCTGACTTTC. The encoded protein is CASSLGAGISSGANVLTF.

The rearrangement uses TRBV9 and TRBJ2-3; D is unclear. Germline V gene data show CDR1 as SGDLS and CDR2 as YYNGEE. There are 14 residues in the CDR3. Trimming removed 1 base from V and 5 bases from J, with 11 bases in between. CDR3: CASSVSRTGDTQYF. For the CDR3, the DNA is TGTGCCAGCAGCGTAAGCAGAACGGGAGATACGCAGTATTTT.

CDR3 DNA: TGTGCCAGCAGTTACGGGCAGCTCACTGAAGCTTTCTTT. This gives the protein CASSYGQLTEAFF. This rearrangement joins TRBV6-5 to TRBJ1-1; D is ambiguous. This CDR3 region has 13 residues. Germline loops: CDR1 MNHEY, CDR2 SVGAGI. The V end lost 2 bases, the J end lost 4 bases, and 8 bases lay between the germline ends.

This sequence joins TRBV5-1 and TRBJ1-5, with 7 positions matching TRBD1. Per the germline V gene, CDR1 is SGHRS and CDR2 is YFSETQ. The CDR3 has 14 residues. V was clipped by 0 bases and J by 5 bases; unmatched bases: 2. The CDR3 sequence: CASSLAQGDQPQHF. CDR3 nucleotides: TGCGCCAGCAGCTTGGCCCAGGGGGATCAGCCCCAGCATTTT.

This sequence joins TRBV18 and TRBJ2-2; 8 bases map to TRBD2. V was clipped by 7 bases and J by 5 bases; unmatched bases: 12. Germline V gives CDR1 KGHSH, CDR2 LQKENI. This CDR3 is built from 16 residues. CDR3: CASFHTTGGPTGELFF. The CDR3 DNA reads TGTGCCAGCTTCCATACGACGGGAGGGCCGACCGGGGAGCTGTTTTTT.

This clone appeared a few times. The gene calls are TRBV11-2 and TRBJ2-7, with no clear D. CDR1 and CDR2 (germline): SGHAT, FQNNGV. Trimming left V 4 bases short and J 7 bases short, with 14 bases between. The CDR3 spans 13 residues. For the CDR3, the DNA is TGTGCCAGCAGCTACGTGCAGACTGGGGAGCAGTACTTC. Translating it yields CASSYVQTGEQYF.

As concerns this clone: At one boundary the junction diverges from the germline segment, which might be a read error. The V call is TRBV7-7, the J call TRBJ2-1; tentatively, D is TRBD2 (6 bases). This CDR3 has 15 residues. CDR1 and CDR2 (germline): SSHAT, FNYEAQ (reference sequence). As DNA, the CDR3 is TGTGCTAGCAGCCCTTTAGCGGTTCCGGGCAATGAGCAGTTCTTC. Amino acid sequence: CASSPLAVPGNEQFF.

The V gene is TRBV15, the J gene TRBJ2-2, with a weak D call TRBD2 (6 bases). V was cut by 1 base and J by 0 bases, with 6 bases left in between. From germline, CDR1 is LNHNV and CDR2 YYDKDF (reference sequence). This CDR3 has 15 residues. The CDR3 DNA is TGTGCCACCAGCAGAGGGGGGGCGAACACCGGGGAGCTGTTTTTT. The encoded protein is CATSRGGANTGELFF.

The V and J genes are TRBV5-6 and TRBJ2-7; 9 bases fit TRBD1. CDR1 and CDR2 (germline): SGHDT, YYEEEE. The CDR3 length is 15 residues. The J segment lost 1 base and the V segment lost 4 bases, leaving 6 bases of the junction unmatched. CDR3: CASSPGTGRSYEQYF. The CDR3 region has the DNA TGTGCCAGCAGCCCCGGGACAGGGCGGTCCTACGAGCAGTACTTC.

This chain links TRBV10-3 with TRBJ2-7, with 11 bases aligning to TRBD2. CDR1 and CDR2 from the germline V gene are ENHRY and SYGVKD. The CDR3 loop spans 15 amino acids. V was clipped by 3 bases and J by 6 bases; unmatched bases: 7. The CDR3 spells CAISESLAGVGEQYF. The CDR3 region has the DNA TGTGCCATCAGTGAATCACTAGCGGGAGTGGGCGAGCAGTACTTC.

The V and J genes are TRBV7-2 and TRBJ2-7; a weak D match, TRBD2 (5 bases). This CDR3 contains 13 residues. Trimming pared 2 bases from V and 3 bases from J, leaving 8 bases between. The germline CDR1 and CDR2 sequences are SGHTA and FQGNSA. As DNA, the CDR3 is TGTGCCAGCAGCTTACTTGAGGGCTACGAGCAGTACTTC. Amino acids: CASSLLEGYEQYF.

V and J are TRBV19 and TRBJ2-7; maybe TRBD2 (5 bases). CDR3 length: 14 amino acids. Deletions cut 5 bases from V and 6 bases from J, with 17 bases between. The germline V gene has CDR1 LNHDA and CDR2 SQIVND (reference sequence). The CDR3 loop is CASSPMPPRGEQYF. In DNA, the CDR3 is TGTGCCAGTAGTCCTATGCCCCCTCGGGGCGAGCAGTACTTC.

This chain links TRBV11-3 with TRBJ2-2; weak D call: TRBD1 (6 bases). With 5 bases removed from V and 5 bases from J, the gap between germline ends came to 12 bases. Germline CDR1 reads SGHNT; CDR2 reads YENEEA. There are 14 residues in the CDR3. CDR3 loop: CASSTRQETGELFF. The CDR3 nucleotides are TGTGCCAGCAGCACGAGACAGGAAACCGGGGAGCTGTTTTTT.

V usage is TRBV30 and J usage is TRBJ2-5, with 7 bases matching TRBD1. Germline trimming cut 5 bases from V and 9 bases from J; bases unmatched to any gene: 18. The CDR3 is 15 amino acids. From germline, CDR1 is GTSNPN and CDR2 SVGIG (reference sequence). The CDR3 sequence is CAWGTTGIDVEAQYF. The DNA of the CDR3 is TGTGCCTGGGGAACGACAGGGATCGACGTGGAGGCCCAGTACTTC.